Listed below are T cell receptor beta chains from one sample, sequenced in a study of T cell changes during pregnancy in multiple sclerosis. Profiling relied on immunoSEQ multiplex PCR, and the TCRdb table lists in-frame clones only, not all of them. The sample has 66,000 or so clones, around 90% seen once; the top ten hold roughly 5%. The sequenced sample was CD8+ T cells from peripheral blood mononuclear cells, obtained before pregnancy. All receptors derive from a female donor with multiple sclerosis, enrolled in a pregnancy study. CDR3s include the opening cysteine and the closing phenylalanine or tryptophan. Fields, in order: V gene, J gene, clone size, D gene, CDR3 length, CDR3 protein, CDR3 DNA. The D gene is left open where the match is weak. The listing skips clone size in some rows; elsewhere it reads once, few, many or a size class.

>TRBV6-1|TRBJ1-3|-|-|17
CASSEASVGGLRNTIYF
TGTGCCAGCAGTGAAGCGTCGGTAGGCGGGCTAAGAAACACCATATATTTT
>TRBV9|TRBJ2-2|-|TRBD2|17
CASRATTGGPDTGELFF
TGTGCCAGCAGGGCAACGACGGGGGGGCCGGACACCGGGGAGCTGTTTTTT
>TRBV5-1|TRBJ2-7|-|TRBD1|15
CASSAGQGTGHEQYF
TGCGCCAGCAGCGCCGGACAGGGGACGGGACACGAGCAGTACTTC
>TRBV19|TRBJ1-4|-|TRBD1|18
CATEQTRDREGYNEKLFF
TGTGCCACCGAACAAACCCGGGACAGGGAGGGATATAATGAAAAACTGTTTTTT
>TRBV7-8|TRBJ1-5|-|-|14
CASSLARYNQPQHF
TGTGCCAGCAGCTTAGCCAGATACAATCAGCCCCAGCATTTT
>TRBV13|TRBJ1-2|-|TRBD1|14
CASSLGQGGSGYTF
TGTGCCAGCAGCCTCGGACAGGGGGGAAGTGGCTACACCTTC
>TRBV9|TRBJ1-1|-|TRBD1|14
CASSTTGGNTEAFF
TGTGCCAGCAGCACAACAGGGGGGAACACTGAAGCTTTCTTT
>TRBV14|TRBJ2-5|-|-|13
CASSQIAEETQYF
TGTGCCAGCAGCCAAATAGCGGAAGAGACCCAGTACTTC
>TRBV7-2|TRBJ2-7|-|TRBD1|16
CASSLEEGGYSYEQYF
TGTGCCAGCAGCTTAGAAGAAGGGGGCTACTCCTACGAGCAGTACTTC
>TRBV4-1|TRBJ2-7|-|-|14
CASSQLVGSYEQYF
TGCGCCAGCAGCCAGCTAGTTGGGAGCTACGAGCAGTACTTC
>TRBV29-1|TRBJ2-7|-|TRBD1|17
CSVEDRPRDSVSYEQYF
TGCAGCGTTGAAGATCGTCCCCGGGACAGCGTCTCCTACGAGCAGTACTTC
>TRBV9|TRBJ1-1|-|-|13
CASSAGVGTEAFF
TGTGCCAGCAGCGCAGGGGTCGGCACTGAAGCTTTCTTT
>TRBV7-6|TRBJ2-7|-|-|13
CASSPSGRGEQYF
TGTGCCAGCAGCCCTTCTGGCAGGGGCGAGCAGTACTTC
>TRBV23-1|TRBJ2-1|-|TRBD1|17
CASSHPLTGGAYNEQFF
TGCGCCAGCAGTCACCCCTTGACAGGGGGGGCCTACAATGAGCAGTTCTTC
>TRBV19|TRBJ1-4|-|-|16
CASSIDSWSALEKLFF
TGTGCCAGTAGTATAGATAGTTGGAGCGCTCTTGAAAAACTGTTTTTT
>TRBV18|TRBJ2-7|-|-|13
CASSPAGATEQYF
TGTGCCAGCTCACCGGCAGGGGCGACAGAGCAGTACTTC
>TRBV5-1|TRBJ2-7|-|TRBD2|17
CASSSLTGLTSSYEQYF
TGCGCCAGCAGCTCTCTGACGGGACTAACCAGCTCCTACGAGCAGTACTTC
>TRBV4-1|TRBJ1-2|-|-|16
CASSQDLEQGFYGYTF
TGCGCCAGCAGCCAAGATTTGGAGCAGGGATTCTATGGCTACACCTTC
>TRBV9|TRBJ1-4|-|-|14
CASSPSVINEKLFF
TGTGCCAGCAGCCCCTCGGTCATTAATGAAAAACTGTTTTTT
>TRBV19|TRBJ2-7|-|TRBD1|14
CASSGYRDSYEQYF
TGTGCCAGTAGTGGATACCGGGACAGCTACGAGCAGTACTTC
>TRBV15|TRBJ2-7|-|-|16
CATSRDFWPETYEQYF
TGTGCCACCAGCAGAGATTTCTGGCCAGAAACCTACGAGCAGTACTTC
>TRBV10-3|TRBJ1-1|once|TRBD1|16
CAISESMRTGNTEAFF
TGTGCCATCAGTGAGTCGATGAGGACAGGAAACACTGAAGCTTTCTTT
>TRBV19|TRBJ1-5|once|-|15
CASSIGGQVNQPQHF
TGTGCCAGTAGTATAGGGGGGCAGGTTAATCAGCCCCAGCATTTT
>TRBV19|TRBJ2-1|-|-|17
CASSIGRRSTFYNEQFF
TGTGCCAGTAGTATAGGGCGGAGAAGCACTTTTTACAATGAGCAGTTCTTC
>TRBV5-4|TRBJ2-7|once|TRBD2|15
CASSPGRGAVREQYF
TGTGCCAGCAGTCCCGGGAGGGGGGCCGTACGTGAGCAGTACTTC
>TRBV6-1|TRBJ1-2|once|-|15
CASSSRQAPNYGYTF
TGTGCCAGCAGTTCCCGACAGGCACCCAACTATGGCTACACCTTC
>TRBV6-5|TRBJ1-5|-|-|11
CASGRGQPQHF
TGTGCCAGCGGGAGGGGTCAGCCCCAGCATTTT
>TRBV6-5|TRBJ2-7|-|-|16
CASSYTPGEFPYEQYF
TGTGCCAGCAGTTACACCCCGGGGGAGTTTCCCTACGAGCAGTACTTC
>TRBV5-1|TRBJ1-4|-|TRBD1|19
CASSGYGTGGGGELGKLFF
TGCGCCAGCAGCGGTTACGGGACAGGGGGCGGCGGCGAGCTAGGAAAACTGTTTTTT
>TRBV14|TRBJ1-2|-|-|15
CASSPWTGNNYGYTF
TGTGCCAGCAGCCCGTGGACCGGGAATAACTATGGCTACACCTTC
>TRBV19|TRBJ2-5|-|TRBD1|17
CASSIGVVTGYLETQYF
TGTGCCAGTAGTATCGGAGTGGTGACAGGGTATTTAGAGACCCAGTACTTC
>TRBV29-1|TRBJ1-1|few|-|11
CSVEVNRAAFF
TGCAGCGTTGAAGTTAACAGGGCAGCTTTCTTT
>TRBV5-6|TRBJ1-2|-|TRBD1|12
CASSVQGNGYTF
TGTGCCAGCAGCGTACAGGGGAATGGCTACACCTTC
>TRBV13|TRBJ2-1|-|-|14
CASSLRAGGDEQFF
TGTGCCAGCAGCCTACGTGCTGGGGGCGATGAGCAGTTCTTC
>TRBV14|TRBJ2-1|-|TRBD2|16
CASSHLAGGTYNEQFF
TGTGCCAGCAGCCATTTAGCGGGGGGGACCTACAATGAGCAGTTCTTC
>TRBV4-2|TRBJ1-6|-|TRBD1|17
CASSQVLAGGPNSPLHF
TGTGCCAGCAGCCAAGTCCTGGCAGGGGGCCCTAATTCACCCCTCCACTTT
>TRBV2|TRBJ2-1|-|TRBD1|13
CATGQEAYNEQFF
TGTGCCACCGGACAGGAGGCCTACAATGAGCAGTTCTTC